This T cell receptor beta chain was documented in a study of T cells in Graves' hyperthyroidism and ophthalmopathy. Broader study findings: Separating ophthalmopathy from stable hyperthyroidism was achieved by a 13 V-J model.

Exclusions: uncontrolled infection, other autoimmune disease, pregnancy, lactation. From more than 9.5 ml of fresh peripheral blood, PBMCs were isolated. This clonotype has a count of ten or more. As yet, its antigen is unknown. Germline CDR1 MNHEY, CDR2 SMNVEV (reference sequence). V lost 6 bases, J lost 0 bases, and 3 bases stayed unmatched. CDR3 length: 14 residues. The investigators amplified TCR beta CDR3 regions from RNA transcripts. Primed by the HTBI set, a first-round RT-PCR was run on the TCR CDR3. TCRdb reprocessed the multiplex PCR reads with MiXCR, giving one entry per CDR3 protein. Found here are 410,000 or so distinct CDR3 sequences, roughly 15% of them singletons; the top ten hold 13%.

This chain links TRBV27 with TRBJ1-1, with 8 nucleotides matching TRBD1. The sequenced sample was blood. The TCR originated in a man between 18 and 35 years old with Graves' ophthalmopathy. CDR3 loop: CASSRQGMNTEAFF. CDR3 bases: TGTGCCAGCAGCAGACAGGGGATGAACACTGAAGCTTTCTTT.